Reported below is one TCR beta chain. There is no known antigen for this receptor. It has no much larger one-base neighbor in the sample; base qualities were not kept. This record comes from a study of beta chain features in type 1 diabetes (dated by TCRdb to 2016 to 2018). For the study in its entirety: Mean age, gender distribution, total cell number and subset yield were not different between patients and healthy donors. A total of 107,917,701 sorted cells were examined across all samples, and the number of cells per subset was strongly correlated with RNA yield. The study compared TCRB repertoires of sorted circulating CD4+ T cell subsets between recently diagnosed type 1 diabetes patients and matched healthy donors. Whereas all 30 or so donors provided naive and central memory subsets, regulatory and stem cell-like memory subsets were isolated from just 8 patients and about eight healthy donors.

The junction shows trimming of 3 bases on V and 3 bases on J, plus 18 bases between the germline ends. Sequences SGHTA (CDR1) and FQGNSA (CDR2) are obtained from the germline V gene. The cysteine opens and the phenylalanine closes a CDR3 of 16 amino acids. Only the CDR3 DNA is retained, 48 bases long and in frame from the first base. General study outcomes and caveats: Because cDNA rather than genomic DNA was sequenced, highly expressing activated cells could have been over-represented, although no difference in activation and CD3 levels was found between groups. At VDJ recombination sites, patients with type 1 diabetes made fewer insertions and deleted more nucleotides, a pattern implying thymic rearrangement abnormalities. In all four CD4+ subsets, TCRB CDR3 length was moderately but significantly shorter in type 1 diabetes patients. PCR might favor shorter templates, but patient and control samples were amplified and corrected together, so any skew would affect both groups equally. The naive, central memory and regulatory TCRB repertoires appeared to resemble one another more closely among patients than among healthy donors. Only small numbers of individuals were included in the HLA sub-analyses, which left unresolved whether HLA type had any influence on TCRB rearrangement.

The entire isolated RNA was reverse transcribed using the High Capacity cDNA Reverse Transcription Kit, and thus expressed TCRB transcripts were sequenced. Naive, central memory and regulatory T cell samples underwent deep immunoSEQ sequencing, averaging around 3.9 million total reads per sample. Sorted cells were lysed in RLT buffer and RNA was extracted with DNase-treated RNeasy Micro or Mini kits, depending on cell number. To prevent cross-contamination, every cell subset was processed on its own, while patient and healthy donor samples were processed together. Using the immunoSEQ multiplex PCR, TCRB sequences were amplified from cDNA into 87-bp fragments spanning the CDR3 region. The amplicons were sequenced using the Illumina HiSeq platform. Concerning the study's data processing: Synthetic template baselines were used to correct PCR bias computationally, reads within Hamming distance 2 were collapsed together, and singletons that could not be merged were discarded. Reads were aligned against IMGT so that V, D and J genes, CDR3 length and insertions or deletions at six rearrangement sites could be assigned. Within each subset, clonotype counts were normalized to the number of sorted cells before true diversity and Gini coefficients were calculated with the tcR R package. The overlap coefficient, calculated on TCRB nucleotide sequences, was used to quantify repertoire sharing. As a proxy for the pre-selection repertoire, out-of-frame TCRB sequences from naive cells were analyzed. TCRdb stores this immuneACCESS table with in-frame sequences only. Part of the clones is absent; in the studies checked, under half of the shortfall reflects unresolved V genes, and no reason is known for the rest. The V and J calls and clone size are taken from that table; D and trimming were inferred from the DNA. Within this sample are hundreds of thousands of clones, with under 70% of them counted one time only. The ten largest clones take up approximately 0.053% of the sample.

Each donor gave one peripheral blood draw, averaging roughly 100 mL, which was collected into heparinised tubes. A BD FACSAria II was used to sort naive, central memory, regulatory and stem cell-like memory CD4+ T cells with a panel that included CD45RO, CCR7, CD25, CD127, CD95 and CD27. Purity was above 95% for every sorted population. PBMCs were isolated immediately by Lymphoprep density gradient centrifugation and stained directly without culture. Samples were stained and sorted in pairs, with one healthy donor and one patient per experiment, so that batch effects were minimized. The TCR sequence derives from a man aged 30 to 45 in good health. The V and J segments used are TRBV7-2 and TRBJ2-7; the D gene is possibly TRBD1 or TRBD2, each agreeing over 5 bases. Input material: naive CD4+ T cells from blood. The cell subset or site label for this specimen denotes: true naive CD4+ T cells. The CDR3 region has the sequence CASSFHPGRSDYEQYF. The nucleotide sequence is TGTGCCAGCAGCTTTCATCCGGGACGGAGTGACTACGAGCAGTACTTC.